Shown below are 7 T cell receptor beta chains from a single sample sequenced in a study of blood T cell repertoires in COVID-19. The data were produced by immunoSEQ multiplex PCR, yet TCRdb's version contains in-frame clones alone and is incomplete. The sample has 100,000 to 150,000 clones, approximately 85% seen once; the top ten hold roughly 3.2%. The sequenced sample was peripheral blood. These receptors originate from an elderly woman with COVID-19, enrolled during active disease.

The chain couples TRBV4-2 to TRBJ2-1; D gene ambiguous. V was clipped by 0 bases and J by 7 bases, with 13 bases between them. Germline CDR1 and CDR2: LGHNA and YNFKEQ. The CDR3 is 15 amino acids. CDR3 sequence (DNA): TGTGCCAGCAGCCAAGATCCCCTGGCGGCGAATGAGCAGTTCTTC. Amino acid sequence: CASSQDPLAANEQFF.

This clone was picked up a small number of times. This chain joins TRBV7-8 and TRBJ2-7, with 9 bases aligning to TRBD1. Germline V gene lookup returns CDR1 SGHVS and CDR2 FQNEAQ. CDR3 length: 13 amino acids. The ends lost 5 bases at V and 6 bases at J; junction bases unmatched: 5. CDR3 sequence (DNA): TGTGCCAGCAGCCGGGACAGGGCGGGCGAGCAGTACTTC. Translation gives CASSRDRAGEQYF. The full variable domain, in which reference TRBV7-8 and TRBJ2-7 provide the parts outside the CDR3, is GAGVSQSPRYKVAKRGQDVALRCDPISGHVSLFWYQQALGQGPEFLTYFQNEAQLDKSGLPSDRFFAERPEGSVSTLKIQRTQQEDSAVYLCASSRDRAGEQYFGPGTRLTVT.

The rearrangement joins TRBV24-1 to TRBJ2-7; 7 nucleotides align to TRBD1. Germline V gives CDR1 KGHDR, CDR2 SFDVKD. V shed 2 bases and J 9 bases; nucleotides not matched to a gene: 3. This CDR3 region has 12 residues. Here the CDR3 DNA reads TGTGCCACCAGTGATTCAGGGGGATGGCAGTACTTC. This encodes CATSDSGGWQYF.

V usage is TRBV18 and J usage is TRBJ2-5; TRBD1 agrees at 9 bases. The CDR3 spans 16 residues. Germline V gives CDR1 KGHSH, CDR2 LQKENI. J was trimmed by 4 bases and V by 3 bases; bases with no gene match: 9. The CDR3 nucleotides are TGTGCCAGCTCACCCCGGGACAGGGAAAGCGCAGAGACCCAGTACTTC. Residues: CASSPRDRESAETQYF.

This rearrangement joins TRBV7-2 to TRBJ2-6, with 7 bases identical to TRBD1. V dropped 5 bases and J dropped 2; count of bases not matched to a gene: 0. The CDR3 sequence is 14 residues long. Per the germline V gene, CDR1 is SGHTA and CDR2 is FQGNSA. The CDR3 DNA reads as TGTGCCAGCAGCCAGGGGGCTGGGGCCAACGTCCTGACTTTC. Translated: CASSQGAGANVLTF.

The count of this clone is one. The chain links TRBV19 to TRBJ2-1; D might be TRBD2 (5 bases). The CDR3 covers 14 residues. Germline V lookup: CDR1 LNHDA, CDR2 SQIVND (reference sequence). V shed 7 bases and J shed 4 bases, with 14 bases lying between them. The chain's CDR3 is CASNPRRGYNEQFF. Written as DNA, the CDR3 is TGTGCCAGTAACCCACGGCGAGGGTACAATGAGCAGTTCTTC.

The count of this clone is one. The CDR3 DNA reads TGTGCCAGCAGTGTCGGACAGGGCCCCGGGGAGCTGTTTTTT. This translates into CASSVGQGPGELFF. The chain employs TRBV2 and TRBJ2-2; TRBD1 agrees at 8 bases. This CDR3 has 14 residues. Trimming cost V 4 bases and J 6 bases; bases outside gene matches: 4. Germline CDR1 reads SNHLY; CDR2 reads FYNNEI.